This T cell receptor beta chain originates from a study of OX40 agonist ivuxolimab in advanced cancers. The count of this clone is one. The method was immunoSEQ multiplex PCR; TCRdb's version includes in-frame clones alone and lacks a portion of them. The data hold fewer than 70,000 clones, with approximately 87% observed a single time. The trim removed 5 bases at V and 5 bases at J, leaving 9 bases unmatched. CDR1 is MNHNS, CDR2 SASEGT, per germline. The CDR3 is 15 amino acids. This receptor was identified in an adult with an advanced solid tumor such as melanoma, head and neck, liver or kidney cancer. The material sequenced was CD4+ or CD8+ T cells sorted from blood, taken in a trial of the OX40 agonist ivuxolimab. The chain recombines TRBV6-1 with TRBJ1-5; 7 bases line up with TRBD1. CDR3 DNA: TGTGCCAGCAGTTCCGCGACAGGGTCGGATCAGCCCCAGCATTTT. It encodes CASSSATGSDQPQHF.